These T cell receptor beta chains were read from a single sample in a study of shared clonotypes between healthy human individuals. Clones were read by immunoSEQ multiplex PCR, and TCRdb kept only the in-frame ones, dropping some. The data contain under 600,000 clones, roughly 72% of them singletons. Sequencing input: PBMCs. These receptors were taken from a woman aged 40 to 50 in good health. Some clones in this sample may be carry-over from other donors' samples. Each CDR3 is given with its conserved first and last residue. The D gene is left open where the match is weak. Size tells how often a clone was seen (once, few, many) or the class of an expanded clone, and some rows leave it out.

size	V	J	D	DNA	CDR3
.	TRBV28	TRBJ1-5	.	TGTGCCAGCAGTTTAAAGCAGGGCCACATTCCTCAGCCCCAGCATTTT	CASSLKQGHIPQPQHF
.	TRBV6-5	TRBJ1-2	.	TGTGCCAGCAGACGGAACTATGGCTACACCTTC	CASRRNYGYTF
.	TRBV30	TRBJ2-5	.	TGTGCCTGTTATATTAGCGGACGCCAAGAGACCCAGTACTTC	CACYISGRQETQYF
.	TRBV9	TRBJ2-2	TRBD2	TGTGCCAGCAGCAGAGCGGGACGGAACACCGGGGAGCTGTTTTTT	CASSRAGRNTGELFF
.	TRBV7-9	TRBJ2-7	.	TGTGCCAGCAGCTTGTCGGGTCGGGAGTACGAGCAGTACTTC	CASSLSGREYEQYF
.	TRBV19	TRBJ2-3	TRBD2	TGTGCCAGTAGTATTTCTGCGGGAGAGACAGATACGCAGTATTTT	CASSISAGETDTQYF
.	TRBV9	TRBJ2-5	.	TGTGCCAGCAGCGTAGATGAGGGGAAGACCCAGTACTTC	CASSVDEGKTQYF
.	TRBV5-1	TRBJ2-7	.	TGCGCCAGCAGCTTGGACGGTTACGAGCAGTACTTC	CASSLDGYEQYF
.	TRBV5-1	TRBJ2-7	TRBD2	TGCGCCAGCAGCTTGGTCGGACTAGCGGGAGGCCGCTCCTACGAGCAGTACTTC	CASSLVGLAGGRSYEQYF
.	TRBV7-8	TRBJ2-1	TRBD2	TGTGCCAGCAGCTCAGCGGGAGGCTCCTACAATGAGCAGTTCTTC	CASSSAGGSYNEQFF
once	TRBV11-3	TRBJ2-5	.	TGTGCCAGCAGCAAGAATCAGGAGACCCAGTACTTC	CASSKNQETQYF
.	TRBV19	TRBJ1-5	.	TGTGCCAGTAGTATAGAGGGGTATCAGCCCCAGCATTTT	CASSIEGYQPQHF
.	TRBV7-8	TRBJ2-1	.	TGTGCCACCTACTTCAAGACAGATTCGAGCTCCTACAATGAGCAGTTCTTC	CATYFKTDSSSYNEQFF
once	TRBV29-1	TRBJ2-3	.	TGCAGCGGCAAAAGCACAGATACGCAGTATTTT	CSGKSTDTQYF
.	TRBV7-6	TRBJ2-7	.	TGTGCCAGCAGCTTAGGCCCAGGGAAATCCTACGAGCAGTACTTC	CASSLGPGKSYEQYF
.	TRBV7-8	TRBJ2-7	.	TGTGCCAGCAGCCATGGGACTCGGGAGCAGTACTTC	CASSHGTREQYF
once	TRBV28	TRBJ1-5	.	TGTGCCAGTGGACTCCCGGGGGGTTATAGCAATCAGCCCCAGCATTTT	CASGLPGGYSNQPQHF
.	TRBV7-9	TRBJ2-7	.	TGTGCCAGCAGCTCTGCAGGGGCCTCCTACGAGCAGTACTTC	CASSSAGASYEQYF
.	TRBV7-2	TRBJ1-4	TRBD1	TGTGCCAGCAGCCCCCGGGGCAGGGGGTTGAATGAAAAACTGTTTTTT	CASSPRGRGLNEKLFF
.	TRBV5-6	TRBJ1-5	.	TGTGCCAGCAGCCGAGGGGGAGAGGGAAGTCAGCCCCAGCATTTT	CASSRGGEGSQPQHF
.	TRBV7-9	TRBJ1-1	.	TGTGCCAGCAGCTTATATTCAAACACTGAAGCTTTCTTT	CASSLYSNTEAFF
.	TRBV29-1	TRBJ2-1	TRBD2	TGCAGCGTCCTGGGGACTAGCGGGAGAAGCAATGAGCAGTTCTTC	CSVLGTSGRSNEQFF
few	TRBV27	TRBJ2-3	TRBD2	TGTGCCAGCAGTTTATCGCCGCTAGCGGGGAGCACAGATACGCAGTATTTT	CASSLSPLAGSTDTQYF
.	TRBV5-1	TRBJ1-1	TRBD1	TGCGCCAGCAGCTTGCGCGGACAGGAGAGAACTGAAGCTTTCTTT	CASSLRGQERTEAFF
.	TRBV25-1	TRBJ2-7	TRBD2	TGTGCCAGCAGTGAATATGGGGCTAGCGGTGAGCAGTACTTC	CASSEYGASGEQYF
.	TRBV10-2	TRBJ2-1	.	TGCGCCAGCAGTGATAACGAGTCTACTGAGCAGTTCTTC	CASSDNESTEQFF
.	TRBV10-3	TRBJ2-7	TRBD1	TGTGCCATCAGCCAGACAGGGGGCGGGTACGAGCAGTACTTC	CAISQTGGGYEQYF
.	TRBV30	TRBJ2-7	.	TGTGCCTGGAGTACGCACGAACTCTACGAGCAGTACTTC	CAWSTHELYEQYF
.	TRBV7-2	TRBJ2-1	.	TGTGCCAGCAGCTTATCGCGGGTTCTGGCCAATGAGCAGTTCTTC	CASSLSRVLANEQFF
.	TRBV28	TRBJ2-7	TRBD1	TGTGCCAGCAGCGCCGGGACAGGGGGCTTCGAGCAGTACTTC	CASSAGTGGFEQYF
.	TRBV7-6	TRBJ2-7	.	TGTGCCAGCAGCCCATCTTACGAGCAGTACTTC	CASSPSYEQYF
once	TRBV27	TRBJ1-5	.	TGTGCCAGCAGTTCGGGACTCATCAATCAGCCCCAGCATTTT	CASSSGLINQPQHF
.	TRBV19	TRBJ2-4	.	TGTGCCAGTAGTAAACCTACATCCGCCAAAAACATTCAGTACTTC	CASSKPTSAKNIQYF
many	TRBV28	TRBJ2-3	TRBD1	TGTGCCAGCAGGACAGGGGGCGAAACAGATACGCAGTATTTT	CASRTGGETDTQYF
once	TRBV11-2	TRBJ2-1	TRBD2	TGTGCCAGCAGCTCCCCCAGGACTAGCGGGAAGGATGAGCAGTTCTTC	CASSSPRTSGKDEQFF
.	TRBV4-1	TRBJ2-5	TRBD2	TGCGCCAGCAGCCAACCCGGCCCCATCGTAGCGGGAGAGGAGACCCAGTACTTC	CASSQPGPIVAGEETQYF
.	TRBV29-1	TRBJ2-3	.	TGCAGCGTTGAAGACACAAGCACAGATACGCAGTATTTT	CSVEDTSTDTQYF
.	TRBV5-1	TRBJ1-4	TRBD1	TGCGCCAGCAGCTTGGGACAGGGGAGCGAAAAACTGTTTTTT	CASSLGQGSEKLFF
once	TRBV28	TRBJ2-1	.	TGTGCCAGCTCTCAGAGGGGTGAGCAGTTCTTC	CASSQRGEQFF
.	TRBV9	TRBJ2-1	.	TGTGCCAGCAGCGTAGACGGACTGGTCCACAATGAGCAGTTCTTC	CASSVDGLVHNEQFF
many	TRBV28	TRBJ1-2	.	TGTGCCAGCAGGCTCCCCGGGGGCAGCTATGGCTACACCTTC	CASRLPGGSYGYTF
.	TRBV11-2	TRBJ2-7	TRBD2	TGTGCCCCCCGCGCCGTACCTGACCGGGAGGCGATTTCCTACGAGCAGTACTTC	CAPRAVPDREAISYEQYF
.	TRBV6-1	TRBJ2-7	.	TGTGCCAGCAGTGCGGGGCCCTTTGGTAGCTACGAGCAGTACTTC	CASSAGPFGSYEQYF
.	TRBV6-1	TRBJ2-7	TRBD2	TGTGCCAGCAGTCGACTAGCGGGAGACGAGCAGTACTTC	CASSRLAGDEQYF
.	TRBV30	TRBJ2-3	.	TGTGCCTGGGCCTCAGGGTCGGGGGATACGCAGTATTTT	CAWASGSGDTQYF
.	TRBV5-1	TRBJ2-7	TRBD2	TGCGCCAGCAGCTCACTAGCGGGCGAGCAGTACTTC	CASSSLAGEQYF
.	TRBV7-3	TRBJ2-2	TRBD1	TGTGCCAGCAGCCCACTCGGGACAGGGCACGGGGAGCTGTTTTTT	CASSPLGTGHGELFF
.	TRBV5-1	TRBJ2-1	.	TGCGCCAGCAGCTTGGCCTTGGTACCCAATGAGCAGTTCTTC	CASSLALVPNEQFF
.	TRBV4-1	TRBJ2-7	TRBD2	TGCGCCAGCAGCCAAGACCGGCTAGCGGGATACGAGCAGTACTTC	CASSQDRLAGYEQYF
.	TRBV5-1	TRBJ1-2	TRBD1	TGCGCCAGCAGCTTGGCCCTACGGGACAGGCACACCCCTATGGGCTACACCTTC	CASSLALRDRHTPMGYTF
.	TRBV5-1	TRBJ2-7	.	TGCGCCAGCAGCAATGCAGGGGATCTGAACCTCTCCTGGGAGCAGTACTTC	CASSNAGDLNLSWEQYF
few	TRBV30	TRBJ1-5	.	TGTGCCTGGAGTGACGGACGGTCGACTGGCAATCAGCCCCAGCATTTT	CAWSDGRSTGNQPQHF
once	TRBV7-2	TRBJ1-2	.	TGTGCCAGCAGCCTATCCTCTTTTGACTATGGCTACACCTTC	CASSLSSFDYGYTF
.	TRBV7-9	TRBJ2-5	TRBD2	TGTGCGGGGGGGAGGGATGAGACCCAGTACTTC	CAGGRDETQYF
.	TRBV7-3	TRBJ2-2	.	TGTGCCAGCAGCCCTGAAAGAACCACCGGGGAGCTGTTTTTT	CASSPERTTGELFF